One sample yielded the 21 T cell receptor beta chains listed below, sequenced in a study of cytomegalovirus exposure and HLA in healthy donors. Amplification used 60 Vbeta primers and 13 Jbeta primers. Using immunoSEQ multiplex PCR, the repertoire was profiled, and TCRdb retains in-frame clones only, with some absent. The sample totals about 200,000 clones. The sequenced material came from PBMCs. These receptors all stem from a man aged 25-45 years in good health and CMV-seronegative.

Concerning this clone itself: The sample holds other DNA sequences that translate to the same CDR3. CDR3 bases: TGCGCCAGCAGCTTCAGCGGGATTGGGACAGATACGCAGTATTTT. Its translation is CASSFSGIGTDTQYF. The chain has TRBV5-1 and TRBJ2-3, with TRBD2 matching 7 bases. There are 15 residues in the CDR3. Germline lookup yields CDR1 SGHRS and CDR2 YFSETQ. V shed 2 bases and J 3 bases; nucleotides not matched to a gene: 6. Full variable domain (missing parts from reference TRBV5-1 and TRBJ2-3): KAGVTQTPRYLIKTRGQQVTLSCSPISGHRSVSWYQQTPGQGLQFLFEYFSETQRNKGNFPGRFSGRQFSNSRSEMNVSTLELGDSALYLCASSFSGIGTDTQYFGPGTRLTVL.

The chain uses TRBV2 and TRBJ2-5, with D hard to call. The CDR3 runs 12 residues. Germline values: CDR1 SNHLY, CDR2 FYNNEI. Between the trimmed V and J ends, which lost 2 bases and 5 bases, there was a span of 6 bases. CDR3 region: CASSELRETQYF. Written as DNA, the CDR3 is TGTGCCAGCAGTGAATTGAGGGAGACCCAGTACTTC.

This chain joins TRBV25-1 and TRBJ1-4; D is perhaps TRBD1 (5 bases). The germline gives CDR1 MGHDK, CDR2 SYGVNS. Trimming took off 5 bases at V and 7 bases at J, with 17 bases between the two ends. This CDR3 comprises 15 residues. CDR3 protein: CASSLPGSGGEKLFF. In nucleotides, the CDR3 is TGTGCCAGCAGTCTCCCCGGATCGGGGGGTGAAAAACTGTTTTTT.

The CDR3 region has the DNA TGTGCCAGCAGCTTCACACTGAACACTGAAGCTTTCTTT. Translating it yields CASSFTLNTEAFF. The gene calls are TRBV11-1 and TRBJ1-1; D is unresolved. The CDR3 sequence is 13 residues long. V was trimmed by 3 bases and J by 0 bases, leaving 5 bases between them. Germline CDR1 is SGHAT and CDR2 is FQDESV (reference sequence).

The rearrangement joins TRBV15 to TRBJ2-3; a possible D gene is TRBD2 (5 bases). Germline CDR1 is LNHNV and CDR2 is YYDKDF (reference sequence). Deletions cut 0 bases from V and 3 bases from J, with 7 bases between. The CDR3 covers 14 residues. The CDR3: CATSRDSGTDTQYF. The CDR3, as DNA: TGTGCCACCAGCAGAGATTCGGGGACAGATACGCAGTATTTT.

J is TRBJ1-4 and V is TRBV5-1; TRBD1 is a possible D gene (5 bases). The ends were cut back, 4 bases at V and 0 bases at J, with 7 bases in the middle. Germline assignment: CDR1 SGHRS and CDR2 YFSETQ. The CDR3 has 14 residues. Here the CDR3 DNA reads TGCGCCAGCAGCGTGACAGCAACTAATGAAAAACTGTTTTTT. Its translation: CASSVTATNEKLFF.

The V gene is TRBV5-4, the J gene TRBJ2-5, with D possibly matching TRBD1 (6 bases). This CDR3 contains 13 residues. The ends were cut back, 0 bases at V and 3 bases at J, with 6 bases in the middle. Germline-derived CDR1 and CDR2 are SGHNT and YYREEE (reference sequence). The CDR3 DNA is TGTGCCAGCAGCTTGGGGACAGAAGAGACCCAGTACTTC. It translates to CASSLGTEETQYF.

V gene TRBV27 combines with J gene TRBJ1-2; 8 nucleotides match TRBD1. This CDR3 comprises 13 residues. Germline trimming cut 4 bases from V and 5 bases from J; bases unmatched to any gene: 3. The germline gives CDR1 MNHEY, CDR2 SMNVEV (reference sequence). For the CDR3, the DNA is TGTGCCAGCAGTTGGCAGGGGGCTTATGGCTACACCTTC. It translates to CASSWQGAYGYTF.

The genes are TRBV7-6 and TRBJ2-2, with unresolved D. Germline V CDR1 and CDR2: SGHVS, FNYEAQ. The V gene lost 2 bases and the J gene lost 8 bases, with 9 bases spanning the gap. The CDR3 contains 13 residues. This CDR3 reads CASSLYNKGELFF. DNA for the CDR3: TGTGCCAGCAGCTTATACAATAAGGGGGAGCTGTTTTTT.

CDR3 nucleotide sequence: TGTGCCAGTAGTCTCCCGAGGGACTATAGCAATCAGCCCCAGCATTTT. Translation gives CASSLPRDYSNQPQHF. The chain combines TRBV19 with TRBJ1-5; a weak D match, TRBD1 (5 bases). CDR1 is LNHDA and CDR2 is SQIVND in the germline V gene (reference sequence). This CDR3 has 16 amino acids. Trimming removed 5 bases at V and 0 bases at J, with 14 bases between.

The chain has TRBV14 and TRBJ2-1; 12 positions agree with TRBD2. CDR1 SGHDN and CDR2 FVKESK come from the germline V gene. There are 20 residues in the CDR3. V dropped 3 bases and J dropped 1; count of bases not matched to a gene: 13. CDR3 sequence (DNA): TGTGCCAGCAGCCACCCGCAAGGAGGACTAGCGGGGAAGTCCTACAATGAGCAGTTCTTC. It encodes CASSHPQGGLAGKSYNEQFF.

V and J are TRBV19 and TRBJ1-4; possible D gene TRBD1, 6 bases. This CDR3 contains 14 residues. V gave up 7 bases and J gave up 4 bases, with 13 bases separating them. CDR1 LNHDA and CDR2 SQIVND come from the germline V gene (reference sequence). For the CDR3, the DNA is TGTGCCAGTAATTCTCCAGGGGTTAATGAAAAACTGTTTTTT. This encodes CASNSPGVNEKLFF.

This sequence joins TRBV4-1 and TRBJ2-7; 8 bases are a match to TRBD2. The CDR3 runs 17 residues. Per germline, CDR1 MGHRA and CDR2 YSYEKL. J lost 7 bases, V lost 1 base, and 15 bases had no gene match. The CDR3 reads CASSQVVRGETGGEQYF. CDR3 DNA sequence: TGCGCCAGCAGCCAAGTTGTGAGGGGAGAGACGGGGGGGGAGCAGTACTTC.

CDR3 bases: TGTGCCTGGACGACGGGGAATCAGCCCCAGCATTTT. It yields the protein CAWTTGNQPQHF. The rearrangement uses TRBV30 and TRBJ1-5, with no clear D. V lost 4 bases and J lost 4, with 8 bases in between. The CDR3 extends over 12 amino acids. Germline lookup yields CDR1 GTSNPN and CDR2 SVGIG (reference sequence).

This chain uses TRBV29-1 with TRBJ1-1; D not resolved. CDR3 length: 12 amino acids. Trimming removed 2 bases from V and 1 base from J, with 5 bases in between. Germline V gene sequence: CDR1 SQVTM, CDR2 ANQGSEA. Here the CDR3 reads CSVEYGNTEAFF. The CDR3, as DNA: TGCAGCGTTGAATACGGGAACACTGAAGCTTTCTTT.

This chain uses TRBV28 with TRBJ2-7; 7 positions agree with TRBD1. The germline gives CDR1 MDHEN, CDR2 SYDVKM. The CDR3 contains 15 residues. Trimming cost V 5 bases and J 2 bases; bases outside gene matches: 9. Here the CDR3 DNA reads TGTGCCAGCAGTGCAACCGGGACAGTACCCTACGAGCAGTACTTC. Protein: CASSATGTVPYEQYF.

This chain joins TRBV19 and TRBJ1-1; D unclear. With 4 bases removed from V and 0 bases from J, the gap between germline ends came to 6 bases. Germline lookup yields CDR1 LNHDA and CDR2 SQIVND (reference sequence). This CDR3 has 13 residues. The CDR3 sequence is CASSTTVNTEAFF. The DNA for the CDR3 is TGTGCCAGTAGTACTACAGTGAACACTGAAGCTTTCTTT.

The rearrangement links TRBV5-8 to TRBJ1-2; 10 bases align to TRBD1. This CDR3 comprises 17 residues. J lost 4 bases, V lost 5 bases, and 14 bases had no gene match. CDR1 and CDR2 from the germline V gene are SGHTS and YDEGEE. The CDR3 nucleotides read TGTGCCAGCAGTTTTAACCCCGGGACAGGGGAAGTCTATGGCTACACCTTC. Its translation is CASSFNPGTGEVYGYTF.

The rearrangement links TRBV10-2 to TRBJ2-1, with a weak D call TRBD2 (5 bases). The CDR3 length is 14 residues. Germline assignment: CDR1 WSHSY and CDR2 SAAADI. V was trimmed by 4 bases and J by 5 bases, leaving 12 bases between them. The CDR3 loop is CASSVTGIHNEQFF. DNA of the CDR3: TGCGCCAGCAGTGTGACGGGAATCCACAATGAGCAGTTCTTC.

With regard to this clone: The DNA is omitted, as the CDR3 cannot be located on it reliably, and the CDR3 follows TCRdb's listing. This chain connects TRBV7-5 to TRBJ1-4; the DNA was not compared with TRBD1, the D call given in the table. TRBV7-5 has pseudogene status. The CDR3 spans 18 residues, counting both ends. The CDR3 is CARSFGQGARRGREKLFF.

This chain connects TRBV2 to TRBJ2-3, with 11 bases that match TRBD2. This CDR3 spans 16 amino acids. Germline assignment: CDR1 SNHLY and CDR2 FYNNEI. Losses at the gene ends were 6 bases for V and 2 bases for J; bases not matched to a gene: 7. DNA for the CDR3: TGTGCCAGCAGAGAACTAGCGGGGGAAGACACAGATACGCAGTATTTT. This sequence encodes CASRELAGEDTDTQYF.